The 27 T cell receptor beta chains below all came from one sample that was sequenced in a study of T cell repertoires in cytomegalovirus infection. These receptors have no identified antigens. TCRdb independently ran MiXCR on the reads; one entry per CDR3 protein. Of roughly 170,000 distinct CDR3 sequences listed, roughly 20% are singletons. The sequences come from CD8+ T cells from cultured PBMCs, collected from culture after CMV antigen stimulation. The source is a human donor in good health (CMV status not recorded). Some clones in this sample may be carry-over from other donors' samples.

The CDR3 DNA reads as TGTGCCAGCAGCCCAACGGGACAACGTCTCCCGATTTTCTACGAGCAGTACTTC. The encoded protein is CASSPTGQRLPIFYEQYF. V and J are TRBV7-9 and TRBJ2-7, with D perhaps TRBD1 (6 bases). Germline V lookup: CDR1 SEHNR, CDR2 FQNEAQ (reference sequence). Between the trimmed V and J ends, which lost 5 bases and 3 bases, there was a span of 26 bases. The CDR3 runs 18 residues. The full variable domain, completed using reference TRBV7-9 and TRBJ2-7, is DTGVSQNPRHKITKRGQNVTFRCDPISEHNRLYWYRQTLGQGPEFLTYFQNEAQLEKSRLLSDRFSAERPKGSFSTLEIQRTEQGDSAMYLCASSPTGQRLPIFYEQYFGPGTRLTVT.

This clonotype was observed a handful of times. This chain joins TRBV11-2 and TRBJ2-5; the D gene is possibly TRBD2 (5 bases). Looked up from germline, CDR1 is SGHAT and CDR2 is FQNNGV. The ends were cut back, 1 base at V and 5 bases at J, with 14 bases in the middle. This CDR3 has 15 amino acids. CDR3 DNA: TGTGCCAGCAGCTTAGTGCCGGGGATTGAGGAGACCCAGTACTTC. The encoded protein is CASSLVPGIEETQYF.

The chain carries TRBV6-2 or TRBV6-3 and TRBJ2-3, with D possibly matching TRBD1 (5 bases). The CDR3 runs 13 residues. Germline CDR1 MNHEY, CDR2 SVGEGT. V dropped 6 bases and J dropped 1 base, with 8 bases sitting between them. CDR3 loop: CASRQGGTDTQYF. DNA for the CDR3: TGTGCCAGCAGGCAGGGCGGCACAGATACGCAGTATTTT.

The chain couples TRBV5-6 to TRBJ2-5, with D unresolved. The CDR3 spans 16 residues. Trimming cost V 4 bases and J 7 bases, with 23 bases left between them. CDR1 and CDR2 (germline): SGHDT, YYEEEE. CDR3 sequence reads: CASSAYLETAPGTQYF. The CDR3 DNA is TGTGCCAGCAGCGCTTACCTAGAGACGGCCCCGGGGACCCAGTACTTC.

The CDR3: CASGTRQGLSTEAFF. The CDR3 DNA reads TGCGCCAGCGGAACACGACAGGGTTTGTCCACTGAAGCTTTCTTT. The chain employs TRBV4-1 and TRBJ1-1, with 7 bases that match TRBD1. The CDR3 is 15 residues long. V was clipped by 8 bases and J by 4 bases; unmatched bases: 13. Germline V lookup: CDR1 MGHRA, CDR2 YSYEKL.

The chain uses TRBV12-3 or TRBV12-4 and TRBJ1-2; 7 bases agree with TRBD1. The J segment lost 5 bases and the V segment lost 10 bases, leaving 19 bases of the junction unmatched. The CDR3 consists of 16 residues. This CDR3 reads CATQPPGTEDFYGYTF. For the CDR3, the DNA is TGTGCCACCCAACCTCCCGGGACAGAGGATTTTTATGGCTACACCTTC.

The sample holds a few counts of this clonotype. The J gene is TRBJ2-1, the V gene TRBV4-1; TRBD1 matches 8 bases. The CDR3 is made up of 16 amino acids. J gave up 5 bases and V 0 bases, and 6 bases lay outside the gene matches. Germline values: CDR1 MGHRA, CDR2 YSYEKL. Here the CDR3 reads CASSQDPGGLDNEQFF. DNA of the CDR3: TGCGCCAGCAGCCAAGACCCAGGGGGCCTGGACAATGAGCAGTTCTTC.

The sample holds a few counts of this clonotype. This sequence joins TRBV6-1 and TRBJ1-2; possibly TRBD1 for D (5 bases). Germline CDR1 and CDR2: MNHNS and SASEGT. This CDR3 comprises 15 residues. Deletions cut 0 bases from V and 8 bases from J, with 16 bases between. The CDR3 is CASSEALRQGNGYTF. CDR3 coding DNA: TGTGCCAGCAGTGAAGCGCTCAGGCAGGGTAACGGCTACACCTTC.

A few counts support this clonotype. Its ends do not fully match the called genes, so a read error is possible. The chain uses TRBV4-1 and TRBJ2-1, with D unresolved. CDR1 MGHRA and CDR2 YSYEKL come from the germline V gene. This CDR3 has 13 amino acids. The DNA for the CDR3 is TGTGCCAGCAGCCAGCAGCTTGTAAATGAGCAGTTCTTC. Its translation is CASSQQLVNEQFF.

The chain links TRBV7-2 to TRBJ2-7, with D perhaps being TRBD1 or TRBD2 (6 bases each). The germline V gene encodes CDR1 SGHTA and CDR2 FQGNSA. Trimming removed 2 bases at V and 5 bases at J, with 16 bases between. The CDR3 is 15 amino acids. The CDR3 protein is CASSLPSWGADEQYF. In DNA, the CDR3 is TGTGCCAGCAGCTTACCCTCGTGGGGGGCCGACGAGCAGTACTTC.

This clonotype was observed a handful of times. This rearrangement joins TRBV7-2 to TRBJ2-5; 9 bases fit TRBD2. Germline V gene lookup returns CDR1 SGHTA and CDR2 FQGNSA. Losses at the gene ends were 0 bases for V and 10 bases for J; bases not matched to a gene: 12. The CDR3 consists of 16 residues. CDR3 DNA: TGTGCCAGCAGCTTAGCGTCTAGCGGGGCCCGTAGGGACCAGTACTTC. The encoded protein is CASSLASSGARRDQYF.

The rearrangement joins TRBV5-1 to TRBJ2-1; TRBD2 might be the D (5 bases). With 0 bases removed from V and 8 bases from J, the gap between germline ends came to 15 bases. CDR3 size: 15 residues. CDR1 is SGHRS and CDR2 is YFSETQ in the germline V gene. The CDR3 bases are TGCGCCAGCAGCTTGGGAGGACTCCTTAAGGATGAGCAGTTCTTC. It encodes CASSLGGLLKDEQFF.

A few counts support this clonotype. The V gene is TRBV29-1, the J gene TRBJ1-5; maybe TRBD1 (5 bases). CDR3 length: 17 residues. The V gene's germline CDR1 is SQVTM and CDR2 ANQGSEA. Trimming removed 1 base from V and 2 bases from J, with 18 bases in between. The CDR3 here is CSVEVAQGGYGNQPQHF. CDR3 bases: TGCAGCGTTGAAGTTGCGCAGGGCGGTTACGGCAATCAGCCCCAGCATTTT.

This clonotype was counted between two and nine times. The chain employs TRBV7-9 and TRBJ1-1; 7 nucleotides agree with TRBD1. The germline V gene encodes CDR1 SEHNR and CDR2 FQNEAQ (reference sequence). V shed 4 bases, J shed 4 bases, and the junction held 6 bases outside the gene matches. The CDR3 is made up of 14 amino acids. CDR3 region: CASSSRDRVTEAFF. In nucleotides, the CDR3 is TGTGCCAGCAGCTCCAGAGACAGGGTCACTGAAGCTTTCTTT. The whole variable domain, remainder taken from reference TRBV7-9 and TRBJ1-1, is DTGVSQNPRHKITKRGQNVTFRCDPISEHNRLYWYRQTLGQGPEFLTYFQNEAQLEKSRLLSDRFSAERPKGSFSTLEIQRTEQGDSAMYLCASSSRDRVTEAFFGQGTRLTVV.

The rearrangement joins TRBV7-2 to TRBJ2-3; 7 nucleotides line up with TRBD2. CDR1 and CDR2 from the germline V gene are SGHTA and FQGNSA. This CDR3 is 17 amino acids long. The V segment lost 5 bases and the J segment 2 bases; nucleotides outside the gene matches: 13. The CDR3: CASSPLGAGTNTDTQYF. As DNA, the CDR3 is TGTGCCAGCAGCCCATTGGGAGCGGGGACCAACACAGATACGCAGTATTTT.

This clonotype was counted a few times. The CDR3 DNA is TGTGCCAGCAGCTTAGATCTCGTGTCTGAAGCTTTCTTT. This translates into CASSLDLVSEAFF. The chain couples TRBV11-2 to TRBJ1-1; D unresolved. V was trimmed by 0 bases and J by 6 bases, leaving 8 bases between them. This CDR3 spans 13 amino acids. The germline V gene has CDR1 SGHAT and CDR2 FQNNGV.

The J gene is TRBJ2-1, the V gene TRBV6-2 or TRBV6-3; 8 bases match TRBD2. V dropped 7 bases and J dropped 4; count of bases not matched to a gene: 6. The CDR3 loop spans 14 amino acids. Germline assignment: CDR1 MNHEY and CDR2 SVGEGT. The CDR3 sequence: CASTAGGPYNEQFF. The CDR3 DNA reads as TGTGCCAGCACGGCGGGGGGACCATACAATGAGCAGTTCTTC.

This clonotype was observed a handful of times. This chain links TRBV20-1 with TRBJ2-1; possibly TRBD2 for D (6 bases). This CDR3 region has 13 residues. V was cut by 3 bases and J by 2 bases, with 8 bases left in between. Germline V gene sequence: CDR1 DFQATT, CDR2 SNEGSKA (reference sequence). Here the CDR3 reads CSAREGTYNEQFF. CDR3 DNA: TGCAGTGCTAGGGAGGGTACCTACAATGAGCAGTTCTTC.

The V and J genes are TRBV7-6 and TRBJ1-2; D might be TRBD1 (5 bases). The length of the CDR3 is 14 residues. CDR1 is SGHVS and CDR2 is FNYEAQ in the germline V gene. V lost 8 bases and J lost 4, with 17 bases in between. CDR3 bases: TGTGCCAGCGACCCCCTGCGGCAGGGCTATGGCTACACCTTC. Its translation is CASDPLRQGYGYTF.

This chain connects TRBV7-9 to TRBJ2-2; D may correspond to TRBD1 or TRBD2 (5 bases each). The germline gives CDR1 SEHNR, CDR2 FQNEAQ (reference sequence). This CDR3 is 16 amino acids long. With 5 bases removed from V and 2 bases from J, the gap between germline ends came to 15 bases. CDR3 in DNA: TGTGCCAGCAGCCCACCGGGACCACAAAACACCGGGGAGCTGTTTTTT. Its translation: CASSPPGPQNTGELFF. Full variable domain (missing parts from reference TRBV7-9 and TRBJ2-2): DTGVSQNPRHKITKRGQNVTFRCDPISEHNRLYWYRQTLGQGPEFLTYFQNEAQLEKSRLLSDRFSAERPKGSFSTLEIQRTEQGDSAMYLCASSPPGPQNTGELFFGEGSRLTVL.

The chain combines TRBV14 with TRBJ1-1; D possibly corresponds to TRBD1 (5 bases). The CDR3 sequence is 15 residues long. Germline CDR1 is SGHDN and CDR2 is FVKESK. V lost 1 base, J lost 1 base, and 10 bases lay in between. Written as DNA, the CDR3 is TGTGCCAGCAGCCAAGTCGCAGGGACGAACACTGAAGCTTTCTTT. As protein: CASSQVAGTNTEAFF. Complete variable domain (other parts from reference TRBV14 and TRBJ1-1): EAGVTQFPSHSVIEKGQTVTLRCDPISGHDNLYWYRRVMGKEIKFLLHFVKESKQDESGMPNNRFLAERTGGTYSTLKVQPAELEDSGVYFCASSQVAGTNTEAFFGQGTRLTVV.

CDR3 residues: CASSLAIGPPHPFF. In nucleotides, the CDR3 is TGTGCCAGCAGCTTAGCGATCGGTCCACCCCACCCGTTCTTC. The chain recombines TRBV7-9 with TRBJ2-1; no reliable D call. In germline, CDR1 is SEHNR, CDR2 FQNEAQ (reference sequence). This CDR3 is built from 14 residues. Trimming took off 0 bases at V and 15 bases at J, with 18 bases between the two ends.

This clonotype was counted at least ten times. The CDR3: CASSLYQAGNTIYF. As DNA, the CDR3 is TGTGCCAGCAGCTTATACCAAGCTGGAAACACCATATATTTT. This chain links TRBV7-2 with TRBJ1-3; the D is unclear. Per germline, CDR1 SGHTA and CDR2 FQGNSA. This CDR3 is built from 14 residues. The ends were cut back, 2 bases at V and 2 bases at J, with 7 bases in the middle.

The chain joins TRBV2 to TRBJ2-1, with 12 nucleotides matching TRBD2. Germline trimming cut 3 bases from V and 4 bases from J; bases unmatched to any gene: 7. The germline V gene has CDR1 SNHLY and CDR2 FYNNEI. CDR3 size: 17 residues. The CDR3 DNA follows: TGTGCCAGCAGTGATTCGCGACTAGCGGGGGTTTACAATGAGCAGTTCTTC. Its protein is CASSDSRLAGVYNEQFF.

A word on this clonotype: Relative to the germline gene, one junction end is altered; a read error may explain this. The genes are TRBV27 and TRBJ2-6, with D possibly being TRBD1 or TRBD2 (5 bases each). Germline V CDR1 and CDR2: MNHEY, SMNVEV (reference sequence). This CDR3 has 18 residues. The CDR3 loop reads CASRLSPGRLSGANVLTF. The CDR3 DNA sequence: TGTGCCAGCCGTTTATCGCCGGGACGTCTCTCTGGGGCCAACGTCCTGACTTTC.

This chain links TRBV7-2 with TRBJ1-2; maybe TRBD1 (6 bases). The CDR3 consists of 17 residues. Trimming took off 2 bases at V and 8 bases at J, with 24 bases between the two ends. Germline V gene data show CDR1 as SGHTA and CDR2 as FQGNSA. The DNA for the CDR3 is TGTGCCAGCAGCTTATTCCTGGGGGCTCTTTTCCCTTACGGCTACACCTTC. Its protein is CASSLFLGALFPYGYTF. The full variable domain, rest sourced from reference TRBV7-2 and TRBJ1-2, is GAGVSQSPSNKVTEKGKDVELRCDPISGHTALYWYRQSLGQGLEFLIYFQGNSAPDKSGLPSDRFSAERTGGSVSTLTIQRTQQEDSAVYLCASSLFLGALFPYGYTFGSGTRLTVV.

The table lists this clonotype with a few counts. The chain has TRBV7-2 and TRBJ1-1; 7 bases are shared with TRBD1. V lost 1 base and J lost 6; bases outside the gene matches: 2. The V gene's germline CDR1 is SGHTA and CDR2 FQGNSA. This CDR3 spans 13 amino acids. This CDR3 is CASSLGQGAEAFF. The CDR3, as DNA: TGTGCCAGCAGCTTAGGACAGGGAGCTGAAGCTTTCTTT.